Listed here are 12 T cell receptor beta chains from one sample, sequenced in a study of glioma-infiltrating T cells after dendritic cell vaccination. The time point here: after dendritic cell vaccination, including at tumor progression/relapse. Assay used: immunoSEQ multiplex PCR; TCRdb lists only in-frame clones, some missing. In the table there are over 90,000 clones, approximately 80% of which are singletons. The sequences come from blood, collected after dendritic cell vaccination. The origin of the receptors is a human donor with glioblastoma.

The CDR3 sequence: CAISPTSGRADTQYF. As DNA, the CDR3 is TGTGCCATCAGCCCCACTAGCGGGAGGGCAGATACGCAGTATTTT. V is TRBV10-3 and J is TRBJ2-3; TRBD2 matches at 13 bases. This CDR3 has 15 residues. The V and J ends lost 6 bases and 4 bases, in that order; junction bases with no gene match: 4. CDR1 and CDR2 (germline): ENHRY, SYGVKD.

This chain joins TRBV7-9 and TRBJ2-2; 9 bases match TRBD1. Trimming removed 5 bases from V and 2 bases from J; junction bases left unmatched: 3. The CDR3 is 15 amino acids. Germline lookup yields CDR1 SEHNR and CDR2 FQNEAQ (reference sequence). The DNA of the CDR3 is TGTGCCAGCAGCCAGGGACAGGGTAACACCGGGGAGCTGTTTTTT. It specifies CASSQGQGNTGELFF.

The V and J genes are TRBV5-1 and TRBJ2-1; 8 bases are shared with TRBD1. CDR1 SGHRS and CDR2 YFSETQ come from the germline V gene. This CDR3 has 19 residues. The V segment lost 7 bases and the J segment 2 bases; nucleotides outside the gene matches: 20. This CDR3 is CASLPGTGFIQSTYNEQFF. CDR3 nucleotides: TGCGCCAGCCTCCCCGGGACAGGATTTATTCAATCGACCTACAATGAGCAGTTCTTC.

The CDR3 DNA sequence: TGCGCCAGCACCGACCAGACAGGGGCCGAGCAGTACTTC. It translates to CASTDQTGAEQYF. This sequence joins TRBV5-1 and TRBJ2-7; 8 nucleotides align to TRBD1. The CDR3 spans 13 residues. J was trimmed by 6 bases and V by 6 bases; bases with no gene match: 8. CDR1 is SGHRS and CDR2 is YFSETQ in the germline V gene. Using reference TRBV5-1 and TRBJ2-7 for the parts outside the CDR3, the full variable domain is KAGVTQTPRYLIKTRGQQVTLSCSPISGHRSVSWYQQTPGQGLQFLFEYFSETQRNKGNFPGRFSGRQFSNSRSEMNVSTLELGDSALYLCASTDQTGAEQYFGPGTRLTVT.

The gene calls are TRBV27 and TRBJ2-7; D ambiguous. CDR1 MNHEY and CDR2 SMNVEV come from the germline V gene (reference sequence). The CDR3 runs to 14 residues. Trimming left V 0 bases short and J 5 bases short, with 11 bases between. The CDR3 spells CASSLSGQRDEQYF. CDR3 coding DNA: TGTGCCAGCAGTTTATCCGGCCAGCGAGACGAGCAGTACTTC.

CDR3 sequence: CASSQGHSGNTIYF. The CDR3 region has the DNA TGCGCCAGCAGCCAGGGACACTCTGGAAACACCATATATTTT. The chain combines TRBV4-1 with TRBJ1-3; tentatively, D is TRBD1 (6 bases). The CDR3 length is 14 residues. V was shortened by 3 bases and J by 0 bases, with 6 bases between the two germline ends. Germline loops: CDR1 MGHRA, CDR2 YSYEKL.

V and J are TRBV11-1 and TRBJ1-6, with no clear D. Deletions cut 1 base from V and 9 bases from J, with 13 bases between. Germline V gene lookup returns CDR1 SGHAT and CDR2 FQDESV (reference sequence). The CDR3 has 15 residues. The CDR3, as DNA: TGTGCCAGCAGCTTAGGAGGTGGAATTCCTTCACCCCTCCACTTT. This sequence encodes CASSLGGGIPSPLHF.

V and J are TRBV11-2 and TRBJ2-7, with D possibly matching TRBD2 (5 bases). The CDR3 is 16 residues long. CDR1 and CDR2 from the germline V gene are SGHAT and FQNNGV. V lost 3 bases and J 0 bases, leaving 15 bases between the germline ends. As DNA, the CDR3 is TGTGCCAGCAGCTTCATGAGGCTAGCCAGCTCCTACGAGCAGTACTTC. Translation gives CASSFMRLASSYEQYF.

V gene TRBV14 combines with J gene TRBJ2-7; 10 nucleotides agree with TRBD1. The CDR3 spans 16 residues. After removal of 3 bases from V and 6 bases from J, the junction contained 11 bases not matched to a gene. Germline V gene sequence: CDR1 SGHDN, CDR2 FVKESK. In DNA form, the CDR3 reads TGTGCCAGCAGCCAGGGACAGGGGTATCGATTCGGCGAGCAGTACTTC. Protein: CASSQGQGYRFGEQYF. Full variable domain (outside the CDR3, taken from reference TRBV14 and TRBJ2-7): EAGVTQFPSHSVIEKGQTVTLRCDPISGHDNLYWYRRVMGKEIKFLLHFVKESKQDESGMPNNRFLAERTGGTYSTLKVQPAELEDSGVYFCASSQGQGYRFGEQYFGPGTRLTVT.

This clone was counted once. V gene TRBV5-8 combines with J gene TRBJ1-2; no clear D. Germline V gene data show CDR1 as SGHTS and CDR2 as YDEGEE. The CDR3 length is 12 residues. The germline V and J ends were trimmed by 4 bases and 4 bases, with 8 bases remaining between them. The CDR3, as DNA: TGTGCCAGCAGCATGACACTCTATGGCTACACCTTC. Protein sequence: CASSMTLYGYTF.

The CDR3 here is CASSPQPSGYNEQFF. The CDR3 region has the DNA TGTGCCAGCAGTCCCCAACCTAGCGGTTACAATGAGCAGTTCTTC. V is TRBV6-4 and J is TRBJ2-1, with TRBD2 identical over 7 bases. The V segment lost 5 bases and the J segment 4 bases; nucleotides outside the gene matches: 8. Germline V CDR1 and CDR2: MRHNA, SNTAGT. The CDR3 contains 15 residues.

The chain joins TRBV5-1 to TRBJ2-2; D might be TRBD1 (6 bases). This CDR3 is 14 amino acids long. The germline V and J ends were trimmed by 5 bases and 1 base, with 9 bases remaining between them. CDR1 is SGHRS and CDR2 is YFSETQ in the germline V gene. CDR3 loop: CASRWGQNTGELFF. As DNA, the CDR3 is TGCGCCAGCAGATGGGGGCAGAACACCGGGGAGCTGTTTTTT.